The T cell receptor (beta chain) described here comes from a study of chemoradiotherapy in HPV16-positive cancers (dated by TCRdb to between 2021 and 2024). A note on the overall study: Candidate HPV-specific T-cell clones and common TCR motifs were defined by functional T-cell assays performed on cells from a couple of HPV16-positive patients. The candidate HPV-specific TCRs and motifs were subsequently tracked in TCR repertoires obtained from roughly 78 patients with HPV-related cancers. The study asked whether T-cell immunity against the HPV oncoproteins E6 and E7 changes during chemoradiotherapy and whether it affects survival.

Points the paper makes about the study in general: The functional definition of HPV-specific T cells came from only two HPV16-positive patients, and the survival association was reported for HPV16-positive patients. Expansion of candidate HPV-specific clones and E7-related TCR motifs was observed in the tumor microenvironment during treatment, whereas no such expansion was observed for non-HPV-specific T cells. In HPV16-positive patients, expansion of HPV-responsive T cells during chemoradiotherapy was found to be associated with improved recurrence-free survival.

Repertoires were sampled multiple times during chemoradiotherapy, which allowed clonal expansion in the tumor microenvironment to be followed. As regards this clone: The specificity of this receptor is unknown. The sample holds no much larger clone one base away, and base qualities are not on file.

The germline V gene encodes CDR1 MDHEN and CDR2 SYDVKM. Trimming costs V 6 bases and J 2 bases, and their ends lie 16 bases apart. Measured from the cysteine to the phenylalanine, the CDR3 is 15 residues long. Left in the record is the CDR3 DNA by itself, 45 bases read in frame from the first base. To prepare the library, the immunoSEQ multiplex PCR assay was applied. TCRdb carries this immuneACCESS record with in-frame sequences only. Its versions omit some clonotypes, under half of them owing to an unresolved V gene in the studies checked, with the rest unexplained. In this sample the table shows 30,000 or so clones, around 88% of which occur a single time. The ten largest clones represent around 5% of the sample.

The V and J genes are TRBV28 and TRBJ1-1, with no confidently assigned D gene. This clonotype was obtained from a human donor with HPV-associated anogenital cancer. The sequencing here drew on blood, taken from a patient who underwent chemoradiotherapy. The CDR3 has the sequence CASSPVKWVNTEAFF. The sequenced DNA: TGTGCCAGCAGCCCAGTTAAATGGGTTAACACTGAAGCTTTCTTT.